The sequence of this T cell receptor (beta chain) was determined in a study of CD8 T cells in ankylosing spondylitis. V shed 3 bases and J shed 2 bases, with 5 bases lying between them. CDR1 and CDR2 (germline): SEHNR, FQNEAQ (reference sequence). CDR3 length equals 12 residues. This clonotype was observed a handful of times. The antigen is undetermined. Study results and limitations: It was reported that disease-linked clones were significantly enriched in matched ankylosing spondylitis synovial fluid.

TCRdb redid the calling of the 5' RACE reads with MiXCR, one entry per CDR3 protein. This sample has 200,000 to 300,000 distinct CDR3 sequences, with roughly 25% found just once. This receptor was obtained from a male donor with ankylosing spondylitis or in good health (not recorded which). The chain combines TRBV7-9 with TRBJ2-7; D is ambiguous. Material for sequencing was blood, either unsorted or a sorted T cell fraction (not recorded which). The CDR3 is CASSFDTYEQYF. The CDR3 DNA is TGTGCCAGCAGCTTCGACACCTACGAGCAGTACTTC.